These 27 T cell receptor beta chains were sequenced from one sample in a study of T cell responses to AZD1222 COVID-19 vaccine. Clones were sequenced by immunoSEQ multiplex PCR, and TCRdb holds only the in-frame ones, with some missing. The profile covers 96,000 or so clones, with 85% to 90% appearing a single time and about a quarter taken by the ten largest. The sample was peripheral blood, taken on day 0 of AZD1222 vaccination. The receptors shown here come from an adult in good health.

The CDR3: CASQGTIKRGEQYF. The CDR3 region has the DNA TGTGCCAGTCAGGGGACTATCAAACGGGGCGAGCAGTACTTC. The V call is TRBV19, the J call TRBJ2-7; the D gene is possibly TRBD2 (7 bases). Germline CDR1 is LNHDA and CDR2 is SQIVND (reference sequence). The CDR3 contains 14 residues. V was pared by 8 bases and J by 6 bases, with 20 bases between.

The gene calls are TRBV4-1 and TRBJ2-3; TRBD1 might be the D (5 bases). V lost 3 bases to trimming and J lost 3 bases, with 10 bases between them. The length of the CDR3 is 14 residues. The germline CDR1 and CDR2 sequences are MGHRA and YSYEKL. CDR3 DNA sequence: TGCGCCAGCAGCCAGCCAGGGCGGACAGATACGCAGTATTTT. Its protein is CASSQPGRTDTQYF.

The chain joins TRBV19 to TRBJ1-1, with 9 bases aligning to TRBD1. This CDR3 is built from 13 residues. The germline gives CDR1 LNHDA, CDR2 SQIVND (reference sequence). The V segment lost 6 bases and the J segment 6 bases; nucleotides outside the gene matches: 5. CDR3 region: CASRDRGEAEAFF. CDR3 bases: TGTGCCAGTAGAGACAGGGGGGAGGCTGAAGCTTTCTTT. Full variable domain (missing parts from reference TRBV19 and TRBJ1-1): DGGITQSPKYLFRKEGQNVTLSCEQNLNHDAMYWYRQDPGQGLRLIYYSQIVNDFQKGDIAEGYSVSREKKESFPLTVTSAQKNPTAFYLCASRDRGEAEAFFGQGTRLTVV.

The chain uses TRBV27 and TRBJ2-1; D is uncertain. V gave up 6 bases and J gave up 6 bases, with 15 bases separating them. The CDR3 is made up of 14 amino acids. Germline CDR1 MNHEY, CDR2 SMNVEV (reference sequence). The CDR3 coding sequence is TGTGCCAGCAGCCGAGCCCAATCTGGCAATGAGCAGTTCTTC. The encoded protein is CASSRAQSGNEQFF.

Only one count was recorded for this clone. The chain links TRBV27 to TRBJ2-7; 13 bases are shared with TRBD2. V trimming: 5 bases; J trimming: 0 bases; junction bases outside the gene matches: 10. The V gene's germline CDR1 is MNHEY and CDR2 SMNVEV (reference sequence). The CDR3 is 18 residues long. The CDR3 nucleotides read TGTGCCAGCAGTACCCCCCGGACTAGCGGGAGTTCCTCCTACGAGCAGTACTTC. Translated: CASSTPRTSGSSSYEQYF.

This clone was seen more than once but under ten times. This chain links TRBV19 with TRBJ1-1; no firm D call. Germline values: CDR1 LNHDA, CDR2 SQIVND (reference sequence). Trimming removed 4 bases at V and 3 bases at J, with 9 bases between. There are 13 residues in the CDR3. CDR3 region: CASSTTRDTEAFF. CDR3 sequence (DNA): TGTGCCAGTAGTACAACCCGGGACACTGAAGCTTTCTTT.

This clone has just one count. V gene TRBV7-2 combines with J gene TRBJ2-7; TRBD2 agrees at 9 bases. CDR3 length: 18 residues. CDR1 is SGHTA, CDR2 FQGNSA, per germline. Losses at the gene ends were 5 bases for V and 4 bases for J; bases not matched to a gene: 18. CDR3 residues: CASSLLGTSLKPSYEQYF. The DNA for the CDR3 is TGTGCCAGCAGCCTCTTGGGGACTAGCCTAAAGCCCTCTTACGAGCAGTACTTC.

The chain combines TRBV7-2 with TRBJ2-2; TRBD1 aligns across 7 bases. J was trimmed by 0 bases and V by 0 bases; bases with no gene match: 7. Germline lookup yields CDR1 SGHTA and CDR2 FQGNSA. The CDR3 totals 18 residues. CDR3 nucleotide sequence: TGTGCCAGCAGCTTAGCCTACCGAGGGGGCCCGAACACCGGGGAGCTGTTTTTT. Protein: CASSLAYRGGPNTGELFF. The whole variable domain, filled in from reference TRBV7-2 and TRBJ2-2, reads GAGVSQSPSNKVTEKGKDVELRCDPISGHTALYWYRQSLGQGLEFLIYFQGNSAPDKSGLPSDRFSAERTGGSVSTLTIQRTQQEDSAVYLCASSLAYRGGPNTGELFFGEGSRLTVL.

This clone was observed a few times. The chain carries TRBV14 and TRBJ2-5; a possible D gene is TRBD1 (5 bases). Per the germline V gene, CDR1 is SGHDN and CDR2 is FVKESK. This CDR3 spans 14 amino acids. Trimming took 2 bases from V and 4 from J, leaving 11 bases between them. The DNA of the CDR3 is TGTGCCAGCAGCCAACTAGGGGTGGGAGAGACCCAGTACTTC. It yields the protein CASSQLGVGETQYF.

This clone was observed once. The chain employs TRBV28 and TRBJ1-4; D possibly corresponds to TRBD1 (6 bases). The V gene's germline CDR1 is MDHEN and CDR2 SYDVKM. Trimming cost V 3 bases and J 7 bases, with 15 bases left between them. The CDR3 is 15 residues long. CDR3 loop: CASSLPQGRSEKLFF. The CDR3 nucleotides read TGTGCCAGCAGTTTGCCCCAGGGGCGGAGTGAAAAACTGTTTTTT.

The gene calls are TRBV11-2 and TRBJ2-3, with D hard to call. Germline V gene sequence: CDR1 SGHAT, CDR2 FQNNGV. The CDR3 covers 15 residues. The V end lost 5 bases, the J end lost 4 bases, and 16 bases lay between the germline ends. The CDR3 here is CASSPAGSVADTQYF. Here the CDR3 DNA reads TGTGCCAGCAGCCCCGCCGGATCGGTTGCAGATACGCAGTATTTT.

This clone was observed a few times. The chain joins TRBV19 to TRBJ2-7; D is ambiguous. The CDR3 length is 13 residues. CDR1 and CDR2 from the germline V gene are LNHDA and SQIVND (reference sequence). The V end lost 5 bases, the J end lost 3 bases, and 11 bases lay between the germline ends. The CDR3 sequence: CASSPLLSYEQYF. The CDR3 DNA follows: TGTGCCAGTAGTCCACTCCTCAGCTACGAGCAGTACTTC.

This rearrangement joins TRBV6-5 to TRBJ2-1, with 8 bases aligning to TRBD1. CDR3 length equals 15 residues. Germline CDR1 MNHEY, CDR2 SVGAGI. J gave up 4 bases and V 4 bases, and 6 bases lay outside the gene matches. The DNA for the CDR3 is TGTGCCAGCAGTTTAACAGGGGGGACGTACAATGAGCAGTTCTTC. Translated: CASSLTGGTYNEQFF.

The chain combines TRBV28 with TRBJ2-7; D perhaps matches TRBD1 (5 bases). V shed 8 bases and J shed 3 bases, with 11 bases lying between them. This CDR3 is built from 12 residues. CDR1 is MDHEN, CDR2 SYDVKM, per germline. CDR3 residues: CASVKGNYEQYF. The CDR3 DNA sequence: TGTGCCAGCGTAAAGGGGAACTACGAGCAGTACTTC.

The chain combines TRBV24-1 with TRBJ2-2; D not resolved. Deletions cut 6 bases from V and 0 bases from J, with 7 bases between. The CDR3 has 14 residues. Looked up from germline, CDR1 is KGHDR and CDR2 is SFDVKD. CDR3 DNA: TGTGCCACCAGTAGTCGATCGAACACCGGGGAGCTGTTTTTT. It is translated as CATSSRSNTGELFF.

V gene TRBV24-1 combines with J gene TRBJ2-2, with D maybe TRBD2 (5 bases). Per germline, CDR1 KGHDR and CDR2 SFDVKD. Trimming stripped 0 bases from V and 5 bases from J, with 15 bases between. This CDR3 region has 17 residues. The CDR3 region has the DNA TGTGCCACCAGTGATTTGCGGCCAGGTACGGGGACCGGGGAGCTGTTTTTT. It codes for CATSDLRPGTGTGELFF.

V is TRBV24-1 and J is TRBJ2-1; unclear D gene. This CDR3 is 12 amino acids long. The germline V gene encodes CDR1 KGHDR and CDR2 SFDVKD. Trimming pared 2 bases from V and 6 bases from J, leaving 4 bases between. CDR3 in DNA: TGTGCCACCAGTGATTACCTCAATGAGCAGTTCTTC. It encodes CATSDYLNEQFF.

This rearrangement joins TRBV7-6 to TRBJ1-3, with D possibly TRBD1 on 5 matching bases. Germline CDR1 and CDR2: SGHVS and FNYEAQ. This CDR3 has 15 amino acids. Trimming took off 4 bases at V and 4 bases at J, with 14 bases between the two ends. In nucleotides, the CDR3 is TGTGCCAGCAGCTCATTCGGGGCACGAGGAAACACCATATATTTT. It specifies CASSSFGARGNTIYF.

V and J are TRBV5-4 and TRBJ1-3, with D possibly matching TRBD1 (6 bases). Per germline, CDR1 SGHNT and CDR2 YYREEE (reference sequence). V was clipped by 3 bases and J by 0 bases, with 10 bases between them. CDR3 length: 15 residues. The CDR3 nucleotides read TGTGCCAGCAGCTGGGGGGGCAGCTCTGGAAACACCATATATTTT. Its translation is CASSWGGSSGNTIYF.

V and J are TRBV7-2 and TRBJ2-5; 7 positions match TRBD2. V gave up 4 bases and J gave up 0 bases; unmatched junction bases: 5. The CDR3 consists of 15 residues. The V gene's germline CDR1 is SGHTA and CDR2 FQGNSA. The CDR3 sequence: CASSYGGSNQETQYF. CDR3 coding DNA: TGTGCCAGCAGCTACGGGGGGTCCAACCAAGAGACCCAGTACTTC.

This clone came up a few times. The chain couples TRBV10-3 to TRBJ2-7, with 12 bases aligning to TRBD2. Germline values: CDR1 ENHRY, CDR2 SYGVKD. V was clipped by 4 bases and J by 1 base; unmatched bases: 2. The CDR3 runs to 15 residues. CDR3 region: CAISVTSGSSYEQYF. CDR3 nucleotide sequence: TGTGCCATCAGTGTGACTAGCGGGAGTTCCTACGAGCAGTACTTC.

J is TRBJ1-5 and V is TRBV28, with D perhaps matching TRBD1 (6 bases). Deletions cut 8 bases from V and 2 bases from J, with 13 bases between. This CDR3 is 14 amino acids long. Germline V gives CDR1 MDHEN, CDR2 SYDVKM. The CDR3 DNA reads TGTGCCAGCGTCCGACAGGAACGCAATCAGCCCCAGCATTTT. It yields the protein CASVRQERNQPQHF.

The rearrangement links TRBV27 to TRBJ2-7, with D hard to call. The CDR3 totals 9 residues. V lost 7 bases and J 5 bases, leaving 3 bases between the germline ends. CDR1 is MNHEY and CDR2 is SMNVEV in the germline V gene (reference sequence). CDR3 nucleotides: TGTGCCAGCAAGCACGAGCAGTACTTC. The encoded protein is CASKHEQYF.

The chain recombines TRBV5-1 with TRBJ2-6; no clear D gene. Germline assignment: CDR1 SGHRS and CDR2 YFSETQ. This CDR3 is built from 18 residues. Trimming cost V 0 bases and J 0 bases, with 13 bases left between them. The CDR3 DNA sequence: TGCGCCAGCAGCTTGGGAGTGAGGCCCCTCTCTGGGGCCAACGTCCTGACTTTC. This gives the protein CASSLGVRPLSGANVLTF.

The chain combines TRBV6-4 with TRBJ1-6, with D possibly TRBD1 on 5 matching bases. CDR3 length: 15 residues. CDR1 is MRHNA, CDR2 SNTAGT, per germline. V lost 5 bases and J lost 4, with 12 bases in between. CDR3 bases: TGTGCCAGCAGTTTAGAGAGGGGTTATAATTCACCCCTCCACTTT. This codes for CASSLERGYNSPLHF.

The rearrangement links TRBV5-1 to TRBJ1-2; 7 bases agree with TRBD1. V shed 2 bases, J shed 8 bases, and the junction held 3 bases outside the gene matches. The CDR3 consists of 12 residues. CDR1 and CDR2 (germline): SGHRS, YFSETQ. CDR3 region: CASSFTGVGYTF. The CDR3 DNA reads TGCGCCAGCAGCTTTACAGGGGTCGGCTACACCTTC.

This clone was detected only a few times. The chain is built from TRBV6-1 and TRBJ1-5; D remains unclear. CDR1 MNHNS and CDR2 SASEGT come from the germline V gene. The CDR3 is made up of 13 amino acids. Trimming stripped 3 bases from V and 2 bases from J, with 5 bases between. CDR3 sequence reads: CASSESGNQPQHF. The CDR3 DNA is TGTGCCAGCAGTGAGAGCGGCAATCAGCCCCAGCATTTT.